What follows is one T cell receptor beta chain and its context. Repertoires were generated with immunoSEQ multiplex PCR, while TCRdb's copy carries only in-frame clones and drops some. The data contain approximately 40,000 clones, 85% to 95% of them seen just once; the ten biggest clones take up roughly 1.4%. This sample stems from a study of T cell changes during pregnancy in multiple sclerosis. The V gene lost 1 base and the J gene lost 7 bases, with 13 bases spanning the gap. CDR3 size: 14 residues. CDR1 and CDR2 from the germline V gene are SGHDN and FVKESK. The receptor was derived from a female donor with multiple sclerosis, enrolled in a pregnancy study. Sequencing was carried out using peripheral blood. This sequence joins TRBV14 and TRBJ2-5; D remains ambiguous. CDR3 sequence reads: CASSQGIPSRTQYF. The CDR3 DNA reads TGTGCCAGCAGCCAAGGGATCCCATCTAGGACCCAGTACTTC.